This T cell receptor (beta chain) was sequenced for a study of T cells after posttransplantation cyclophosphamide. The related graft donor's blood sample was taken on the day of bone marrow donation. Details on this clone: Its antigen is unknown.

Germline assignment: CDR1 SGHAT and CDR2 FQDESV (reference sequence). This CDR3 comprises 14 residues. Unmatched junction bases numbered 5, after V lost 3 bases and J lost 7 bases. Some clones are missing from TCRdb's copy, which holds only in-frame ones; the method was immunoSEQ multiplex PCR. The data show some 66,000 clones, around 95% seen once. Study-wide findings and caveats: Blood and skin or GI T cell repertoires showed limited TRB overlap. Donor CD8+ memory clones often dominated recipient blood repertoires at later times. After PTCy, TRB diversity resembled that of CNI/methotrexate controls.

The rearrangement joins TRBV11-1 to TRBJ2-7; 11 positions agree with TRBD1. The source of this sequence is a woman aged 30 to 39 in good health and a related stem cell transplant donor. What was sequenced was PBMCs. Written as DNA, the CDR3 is TGTGCCAGCAGCTTGCGGACAGGGGGCAGTGAGCAGTACTTC. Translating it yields CASSLRTGGSEQYF.